This T cell receptor (beta chain) was identified during a study of blood T cell repertoires in COVID-19. The CDR3 runs to 16 residues. Germline CDR1 and CDR2: GTSNPN and SVGIG (reference sequence). Trimming took 5 bases from V and 1 from J, leaving 18 bases between them. Original data processing: Quantification of nucleated cells was approximated via reference gene primer amplification. Using immunoSEQ multiplex PCR, the repertoire was profiled, and TCRdb retains in-frame clones only, with some absent. That table is the source of V, J and clone size, and D and trimming were worked out from the DNA. This sample carries roughly 40,000 clones, approximately 85% of them seen once, and the ten largest clones take roughly 33%.

This chain joins TRBV30 and TRBJ1-3, with unresolved D. The clonotype originates from a woman older than 75 with acute or convalescent COVID-19. Material for sequencing was peripheral blood. The CDR3 DNA reads as TGTGCCTGGTCCCGGTCGGTATCGGGTTCTGGAAACACCATATATTTT. Amino acid sequence: CAWSRSVSGSGNTIYF. The full variable domain, rest sourced from reference TRBV30 and TRBJ1-3, is SQTIHQWPATLVQPVGSPLSLECTVEGTSNPNLYWYRQAAGRGLQLLFYSVGIGQISSEVPQNLSASRPQDRQFILSSKKLLLSDSGFYLCAWSRSVSGSGNTIYFGEGSWLTVV.